This T cell receptor beta chain was sequenced during a study of T-cell memory formation after mild COVID-19. TCRdb reprocessed the 5' RACE reads via MiXCR and lists one record per CDR3 protein. The sample has tens of thousands of distinct CDR3 sequences, approximately 25% seen once. Trimming took 4 bases from V and 8 from J; bases not matched to a gene: 9. Germline V CDR1 and CDR2: LGHNA, YSLEER. The CDR3 totals 15 residues. This receptor was obtained from a man in his late teens or twenties who had mild COVID-19 (a few samples of this study predate the infection). Cell type and time point are not known. Sequenced material: PBMCs or a T cell subset sorted from them (not recorded which). This chain uses TRBV4-3 with TRBJ1-4; 8 bases agree with TRBD1. The CDR3 sequence: CASSLEDRVWEKLFF. The CDR3 DNA sequence: TGCGCCAGCAGCCTCGAGGACAGGGTGTGGGAAAAACTGTTTTTT.